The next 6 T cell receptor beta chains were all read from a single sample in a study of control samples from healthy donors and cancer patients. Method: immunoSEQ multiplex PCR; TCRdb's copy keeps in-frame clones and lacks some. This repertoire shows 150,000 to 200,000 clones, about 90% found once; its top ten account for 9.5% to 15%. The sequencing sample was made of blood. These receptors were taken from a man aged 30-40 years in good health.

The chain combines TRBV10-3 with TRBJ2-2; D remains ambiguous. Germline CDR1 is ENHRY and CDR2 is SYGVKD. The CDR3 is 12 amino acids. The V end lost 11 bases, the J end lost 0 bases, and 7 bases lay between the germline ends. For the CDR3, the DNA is TGTGCCTCCTCTGCGAACACCGGGGAGCTGTTTTTT. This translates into CASSANTGELFF.

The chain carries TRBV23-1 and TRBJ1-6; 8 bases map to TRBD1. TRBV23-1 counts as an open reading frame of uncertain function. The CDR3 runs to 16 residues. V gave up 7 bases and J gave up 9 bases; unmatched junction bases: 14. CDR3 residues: CASTFRGPLMGSPLHF. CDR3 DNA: TGCGCCAGCACTTTCAGGGGGCCCCTGATGGGTTCACCCCTCCACTTT.

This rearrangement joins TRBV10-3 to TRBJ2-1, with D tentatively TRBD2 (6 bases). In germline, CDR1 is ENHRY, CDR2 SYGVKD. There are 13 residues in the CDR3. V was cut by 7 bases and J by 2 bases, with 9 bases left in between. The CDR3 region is CAIKGLPYNEQFF. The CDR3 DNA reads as TGTGCCATCAAGGGACTTCCCTACAATGAGCAGTTCTTC.

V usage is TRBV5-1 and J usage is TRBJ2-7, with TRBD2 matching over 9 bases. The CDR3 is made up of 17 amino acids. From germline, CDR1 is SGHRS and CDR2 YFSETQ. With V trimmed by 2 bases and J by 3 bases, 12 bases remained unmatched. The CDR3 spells CASSFSASGTGIYEQYF. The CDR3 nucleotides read TGCGCCAGCAGCTTCTCGGCTAGCGGGACTGGGATCTACGAGCAGTACTTC.

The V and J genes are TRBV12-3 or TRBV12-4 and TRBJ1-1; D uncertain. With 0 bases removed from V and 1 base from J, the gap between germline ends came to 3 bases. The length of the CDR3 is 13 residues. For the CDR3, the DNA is TGTGCCAGCAGTTTAGCAGCGAACACTGAAGCTTTCTTT. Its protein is CASSLAANTEAFF.

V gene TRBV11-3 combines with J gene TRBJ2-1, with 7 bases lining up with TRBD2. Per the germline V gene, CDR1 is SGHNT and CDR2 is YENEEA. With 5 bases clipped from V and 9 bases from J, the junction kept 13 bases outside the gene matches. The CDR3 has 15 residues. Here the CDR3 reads CASSPSDTGGREQFF. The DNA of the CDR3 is TGTGCCAGCAGCCCATCCGACACGGGGGGTCGTGAGCAGTTCTTC. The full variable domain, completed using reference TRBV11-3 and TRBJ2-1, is EAGVVQSPRYKIIEKKQPVAFWCNPISGHNTLYWYLQNLGQGPELLIRYENEEAVDDSQLPKDRFSAERLKGVDSTLKIQPAELGDSAVYLCASSPSDTGGREQFFGPGTRLTVL.